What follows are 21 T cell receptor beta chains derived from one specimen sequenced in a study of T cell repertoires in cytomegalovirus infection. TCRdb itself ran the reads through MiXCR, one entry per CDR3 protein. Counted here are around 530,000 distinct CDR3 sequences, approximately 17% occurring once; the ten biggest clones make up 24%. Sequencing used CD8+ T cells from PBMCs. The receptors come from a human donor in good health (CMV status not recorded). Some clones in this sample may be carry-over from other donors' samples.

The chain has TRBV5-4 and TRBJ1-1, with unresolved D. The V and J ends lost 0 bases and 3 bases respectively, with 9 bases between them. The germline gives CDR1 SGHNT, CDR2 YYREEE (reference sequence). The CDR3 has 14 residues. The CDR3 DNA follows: TGTGCCAGCAGCTTGGGAAGTGGGGACACTGAAGCTTTCTTT. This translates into CASSLGSGDTEAFF. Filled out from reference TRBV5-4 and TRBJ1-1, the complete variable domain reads ETGVTQSPTHLIKTRGQQVTLRCSSQSGHNTVSWYQQALGQGPQFIFQYYREEENGRGNFPPRFSGLQFPNYSSELNVNALELDDSALYLCASSLGSGDTEAFFGQGTRLTVV.

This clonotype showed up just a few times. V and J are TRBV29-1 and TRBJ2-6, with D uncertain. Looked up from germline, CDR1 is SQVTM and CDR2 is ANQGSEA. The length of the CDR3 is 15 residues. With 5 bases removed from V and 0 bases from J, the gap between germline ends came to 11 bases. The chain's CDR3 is CSVHQTYSGANVLTF. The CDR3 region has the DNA TGCAGCGTTCACCAAACCTACTCTGGGGCCAACGTCCTGACTTTC.

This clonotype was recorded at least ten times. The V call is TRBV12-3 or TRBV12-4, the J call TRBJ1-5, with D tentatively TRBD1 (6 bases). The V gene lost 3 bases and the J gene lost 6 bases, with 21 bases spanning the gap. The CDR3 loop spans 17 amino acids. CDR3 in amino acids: CASSFGGWGALSQPQHF. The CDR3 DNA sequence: TGTGCCAGCAGTTTTGGGGGGTGGGGGGCTCTCAGTCAGCCCCAGCATTTT.

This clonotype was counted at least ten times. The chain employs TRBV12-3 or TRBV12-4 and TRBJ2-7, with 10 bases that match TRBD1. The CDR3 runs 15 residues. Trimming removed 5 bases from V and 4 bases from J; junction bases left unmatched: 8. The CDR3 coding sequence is TGTGCCAGCAGTGATGACAGGGGGCATTTATACGAGCAGTACTTC. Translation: CASSDDRGHLYEQYF.

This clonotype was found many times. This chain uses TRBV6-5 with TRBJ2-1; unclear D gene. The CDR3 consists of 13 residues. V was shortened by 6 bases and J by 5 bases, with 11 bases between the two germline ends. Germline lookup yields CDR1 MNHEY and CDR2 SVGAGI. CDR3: CASSFDGNNEQFF. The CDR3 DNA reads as TGTGCCAGCAGCTTCGACGGTAACAATGAGCAGTTCTTC.

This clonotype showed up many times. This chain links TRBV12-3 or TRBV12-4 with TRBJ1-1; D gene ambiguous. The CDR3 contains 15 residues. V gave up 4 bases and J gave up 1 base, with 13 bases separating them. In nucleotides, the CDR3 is TGTGCCAGCAGTTCAATCAGGACGGCGAACACTGAAGCTTTCTTT. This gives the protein CASSSIRTANTEAFF.

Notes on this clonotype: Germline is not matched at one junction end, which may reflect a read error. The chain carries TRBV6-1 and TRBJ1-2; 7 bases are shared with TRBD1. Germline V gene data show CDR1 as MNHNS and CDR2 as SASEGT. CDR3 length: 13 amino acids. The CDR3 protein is CPSSLRGAYGYTF. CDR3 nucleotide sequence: TGTCCCAGCAGTCTCAGGGGGGCCTATGGCTACACCTTC.

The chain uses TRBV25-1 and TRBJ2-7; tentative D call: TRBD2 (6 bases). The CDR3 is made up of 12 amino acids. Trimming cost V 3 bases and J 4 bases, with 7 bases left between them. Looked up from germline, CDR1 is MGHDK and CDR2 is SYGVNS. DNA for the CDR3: TGTGCCAGCAGTGATGCGGGGTACGAGCAGTACTTC. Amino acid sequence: CASSDAGYEQYF.

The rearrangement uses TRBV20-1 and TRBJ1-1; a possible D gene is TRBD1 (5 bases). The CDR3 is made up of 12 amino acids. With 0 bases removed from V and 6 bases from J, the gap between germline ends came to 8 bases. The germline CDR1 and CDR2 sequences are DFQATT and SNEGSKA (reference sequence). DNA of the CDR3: TGCAGTGCTAGAGAAAGGGGCTCTGAAGCTTTCTTT. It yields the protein CSARERGSEAFF.

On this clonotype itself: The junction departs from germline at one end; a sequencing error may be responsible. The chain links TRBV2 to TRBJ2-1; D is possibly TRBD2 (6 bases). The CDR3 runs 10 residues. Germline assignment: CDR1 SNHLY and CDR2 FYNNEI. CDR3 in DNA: TGTGCCAGCTTCTGGCAGGGCGGGACCTTC. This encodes CASFWQGGTF.

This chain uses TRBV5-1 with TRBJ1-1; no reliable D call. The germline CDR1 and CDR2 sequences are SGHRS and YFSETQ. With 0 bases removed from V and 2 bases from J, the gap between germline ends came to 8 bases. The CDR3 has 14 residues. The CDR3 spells CASSLGPFNTEAFF. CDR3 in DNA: TGCGCCAGCAGCTTGGGACCTTTCAACACTGAAGCTTTCTTT.

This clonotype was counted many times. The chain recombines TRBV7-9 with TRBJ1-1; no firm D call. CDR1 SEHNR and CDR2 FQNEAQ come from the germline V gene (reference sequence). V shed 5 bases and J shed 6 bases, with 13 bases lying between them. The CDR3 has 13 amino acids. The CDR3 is CASSPQSDPEAFF. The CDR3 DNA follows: TGTGCCAGCAGCCCCCAAAGTGACCCTGAAGCTTTCTTT.

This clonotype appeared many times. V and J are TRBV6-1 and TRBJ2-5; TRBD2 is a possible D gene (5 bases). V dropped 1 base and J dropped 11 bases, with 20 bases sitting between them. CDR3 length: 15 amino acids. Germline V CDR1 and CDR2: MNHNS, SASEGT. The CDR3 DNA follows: TGTGCCAGCAGTGAAGTACGCAACGGTGGGAGACCACAGTACTTC. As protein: CASSEVRNGGRPQYF.

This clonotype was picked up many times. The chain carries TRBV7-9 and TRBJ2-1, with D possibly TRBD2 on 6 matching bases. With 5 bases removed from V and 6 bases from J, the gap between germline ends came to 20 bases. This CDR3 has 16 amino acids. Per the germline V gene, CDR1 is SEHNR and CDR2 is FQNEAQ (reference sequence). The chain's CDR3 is CASSTKAGSSRNEQFF. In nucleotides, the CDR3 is TGTGCCAGCAGCACCAAGGCGGGATCAAGTCGCAATGAGCAGTTCTTC. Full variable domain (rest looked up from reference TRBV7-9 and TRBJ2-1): DTGVSQNPRHKITKRGQNVTFRCDPISEHNRLYWYRQTLGQGPEFLTYFQNEAQLEKSRLLSDRFSAERPKGSFSTLEIQRTEQGDSAMYLCASSTKAGSSRNEQFFGPGTRLTVL.

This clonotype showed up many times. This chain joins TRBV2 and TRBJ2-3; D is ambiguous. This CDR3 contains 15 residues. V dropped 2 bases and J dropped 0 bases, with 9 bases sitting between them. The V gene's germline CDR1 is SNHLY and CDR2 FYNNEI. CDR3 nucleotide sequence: TGTGCCAGCAGTGAACGTCTCTCTAGCACAGATACGCAGTATTTT. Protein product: CASSERLSSTDTQYF.

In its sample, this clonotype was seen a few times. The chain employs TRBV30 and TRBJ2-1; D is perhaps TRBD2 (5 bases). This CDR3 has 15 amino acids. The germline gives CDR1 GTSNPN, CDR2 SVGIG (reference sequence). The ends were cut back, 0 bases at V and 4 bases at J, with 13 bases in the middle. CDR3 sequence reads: CAWSVPERRYNEQFF. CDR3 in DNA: TGTGCCTGGAGTGTACCGGAGCGGAGGTACAATGAGCAGTTCTTC.

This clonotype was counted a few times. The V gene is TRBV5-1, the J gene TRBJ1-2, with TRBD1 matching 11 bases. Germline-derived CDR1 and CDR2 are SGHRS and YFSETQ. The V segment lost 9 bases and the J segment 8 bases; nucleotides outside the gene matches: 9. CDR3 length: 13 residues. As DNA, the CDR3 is TGCGCCACCACGGACAGGGGGCGAGAAGGCTACACCTTC. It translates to CATTDRGREGYTF.

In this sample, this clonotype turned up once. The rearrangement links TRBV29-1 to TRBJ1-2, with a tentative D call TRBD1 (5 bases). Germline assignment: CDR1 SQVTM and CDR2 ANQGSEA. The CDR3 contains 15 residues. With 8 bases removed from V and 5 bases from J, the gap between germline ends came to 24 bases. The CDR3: CSTIREPPGFYGYTF. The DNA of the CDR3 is TGCAGCACGATCAGGGAACCCCCCGGCTTTTATGGCTACACCTTC.

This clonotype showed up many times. CDR3 bases: TGTGCCAGCAGCTTAGATCCTAGCGGGAGCAATGAGCAGTTCTTC. Amino acids: CASSLDPSGSNEQFF. The rearrangement joins TRBV7-8 to TRBJ2-1, with 10 bases aligning to TRBD2. CDR3 length: 15 residues. Germline trimming cut 1 base from V and 6 bases from J; bases unmatched to any gene: 3. The germline CDR1 and CDR2 sequences are SGHVS and FQNEAQ.

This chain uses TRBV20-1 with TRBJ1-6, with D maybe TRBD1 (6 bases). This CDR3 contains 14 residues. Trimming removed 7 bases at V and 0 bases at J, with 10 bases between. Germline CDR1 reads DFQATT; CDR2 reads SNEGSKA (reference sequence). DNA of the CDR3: TGCAGTGGTACAGGGAGCTCCTATAATTCACCCCTCCACTTT. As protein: CSGTGSSYNSPLHF.

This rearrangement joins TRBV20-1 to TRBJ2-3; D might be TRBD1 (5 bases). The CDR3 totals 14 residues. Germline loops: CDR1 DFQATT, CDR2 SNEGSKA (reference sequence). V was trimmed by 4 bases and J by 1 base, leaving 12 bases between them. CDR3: CSANPQGRTDTQYF. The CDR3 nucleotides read TGCAGTGCTAACCCCCAGGGCCGCACAGATACGCAGTATTTT.